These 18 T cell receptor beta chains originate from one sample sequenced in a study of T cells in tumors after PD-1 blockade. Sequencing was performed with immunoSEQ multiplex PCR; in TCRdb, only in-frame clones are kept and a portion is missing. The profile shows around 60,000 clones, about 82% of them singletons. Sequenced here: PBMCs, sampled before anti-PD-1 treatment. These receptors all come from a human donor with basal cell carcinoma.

CDR3 amino acids: CASNLGTSYNEQFF. In DNA, the CDR3 is TGTGCCAGCAATCTTGGAACTTCCTACAATGAGCAGTTCTTC. This chain links TRBV6-5 with TRBJ2-1; no reliable D call. CDR1 is MNHEY, CDR2 SVGAGI, per germline. The germline V and J ends were trimmed by 7 bases and 1 base, with 11 bases remaining between them. This CDR3 has 14 amino acids.

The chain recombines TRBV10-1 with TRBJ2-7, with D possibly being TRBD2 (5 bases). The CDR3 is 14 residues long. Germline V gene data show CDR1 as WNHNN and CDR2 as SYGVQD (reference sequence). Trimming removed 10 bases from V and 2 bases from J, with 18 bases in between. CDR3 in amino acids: CATLLLRAAYEQYF. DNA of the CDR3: TGCGCCACCCTGTTATTACGAGCGGCCTACGAGCAGTACTTC.

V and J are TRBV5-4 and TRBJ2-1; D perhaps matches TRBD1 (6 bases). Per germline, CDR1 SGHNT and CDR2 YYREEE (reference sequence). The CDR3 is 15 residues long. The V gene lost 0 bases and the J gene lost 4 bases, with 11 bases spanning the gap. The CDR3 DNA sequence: TGTGCCAGCAGCTTGGAAGGGGGACCTTACAATGAGCAGTTCTTC. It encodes CASSLEGGPYNEQFF. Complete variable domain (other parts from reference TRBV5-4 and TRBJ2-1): ETGVTQSPTHLIKTRGQQVTLRCSSQSGHNTVSWYQQALGQGPQFIFQYYREEENGRGNFPPRFSGLQFPNYSSELNVNALELDDSALYLCASSLEGGPYNEQFFGPGTRLTVL.

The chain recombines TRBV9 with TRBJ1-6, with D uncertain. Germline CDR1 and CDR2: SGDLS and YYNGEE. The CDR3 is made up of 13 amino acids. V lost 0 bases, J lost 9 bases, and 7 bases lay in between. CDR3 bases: TGTGCCAGCAGCGTAGGACCAGGTTCACCCCTCCACTTT. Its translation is CASSVGPGSPLHF.

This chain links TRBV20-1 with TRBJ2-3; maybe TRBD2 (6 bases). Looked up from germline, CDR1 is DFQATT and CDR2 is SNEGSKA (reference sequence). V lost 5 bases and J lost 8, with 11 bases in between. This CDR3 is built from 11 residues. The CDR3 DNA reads TGCAGTGCTGCGACTAGTAGTACGCAGTATTTT. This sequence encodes CSAATSSTQYF.

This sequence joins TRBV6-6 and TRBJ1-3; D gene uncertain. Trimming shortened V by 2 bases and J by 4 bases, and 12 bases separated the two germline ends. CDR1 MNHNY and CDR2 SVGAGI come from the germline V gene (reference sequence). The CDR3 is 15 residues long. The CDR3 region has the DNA TGTGCCAGCAGTTACCTTGGGAGTTTAGGAAACACCATATATTTT. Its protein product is CASSYLGSLGNTIYF.

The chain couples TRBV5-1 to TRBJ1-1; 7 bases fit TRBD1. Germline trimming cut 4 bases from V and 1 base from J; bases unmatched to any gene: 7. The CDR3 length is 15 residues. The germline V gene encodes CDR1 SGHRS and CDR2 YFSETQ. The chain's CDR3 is CASSHSGQTNTEAFF. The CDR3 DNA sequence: TGCGCCAGCAGCCATTCGGGACAGACGAACACTGAAGCTTTCTTT.

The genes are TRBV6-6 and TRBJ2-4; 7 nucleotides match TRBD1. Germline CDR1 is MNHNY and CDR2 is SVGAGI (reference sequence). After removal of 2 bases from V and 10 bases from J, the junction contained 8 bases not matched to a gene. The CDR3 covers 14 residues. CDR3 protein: CASSYRGGPGIQYF. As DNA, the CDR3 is TGTGCCAGCAGTTACAGAGGGGGCCCAGGGATTCAGTACTTC.

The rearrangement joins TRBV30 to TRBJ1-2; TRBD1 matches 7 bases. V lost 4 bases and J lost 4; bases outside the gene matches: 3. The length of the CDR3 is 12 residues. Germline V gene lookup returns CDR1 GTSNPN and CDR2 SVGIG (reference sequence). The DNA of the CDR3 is TGTGCCTGGACGGACAGGCGCTATGGCTACACCTTC. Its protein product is CAWTDRRYGYTF.

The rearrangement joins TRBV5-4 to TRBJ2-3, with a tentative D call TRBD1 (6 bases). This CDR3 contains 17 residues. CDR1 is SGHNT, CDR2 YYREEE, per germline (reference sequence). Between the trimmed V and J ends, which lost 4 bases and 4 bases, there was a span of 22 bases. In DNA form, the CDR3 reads TGTGCCAGCAGCCCCCCCCCGGGACAAGGAGTGCCAGATACGCAGTATTTT. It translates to CASSPPPGQGVPDTQYF.

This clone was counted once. The CDR3 DNA reads as TGTGCCCTATTGGGAGCTGGGGCCAACGTCCTGACTTTC. Protein sequence: CALLGAGANVLTF. The chain couples TRBV6-5 to TRBJ2-6; TRBD2 is a possible D gene (5 bases). The CDR3 loop spans 13 amino acids. Germline values: CDR1 MNHEY, CDR2 SVGAGI. The ends were cut back, 11 bases at V and 2 bases at J, with 10 bases in the middle.

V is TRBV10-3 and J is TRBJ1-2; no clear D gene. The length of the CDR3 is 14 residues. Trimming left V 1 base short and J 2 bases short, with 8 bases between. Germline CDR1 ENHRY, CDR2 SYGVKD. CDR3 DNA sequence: TGTGCCATCAGTGAGTGGGTCTCGAACTATGGCTACACCTTC. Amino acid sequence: CAISEWVSNYGYTF.

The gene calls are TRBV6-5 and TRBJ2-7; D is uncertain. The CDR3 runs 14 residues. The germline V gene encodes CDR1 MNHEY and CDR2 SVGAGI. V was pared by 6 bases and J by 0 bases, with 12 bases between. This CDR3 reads CASRGNVASYEQYF. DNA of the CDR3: TGTGCCAGCAGGGGGAATGTGGCCTCCTACGAGCAGTACTTC.

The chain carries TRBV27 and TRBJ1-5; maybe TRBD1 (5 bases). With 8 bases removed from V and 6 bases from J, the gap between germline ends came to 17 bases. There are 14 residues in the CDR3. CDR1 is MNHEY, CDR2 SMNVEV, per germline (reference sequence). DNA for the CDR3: TGTGCCAGCCGAAAGTGGGGGGAGAGTCAGCCCCAGCATTTT. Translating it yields CASRKWGESQPQHF.

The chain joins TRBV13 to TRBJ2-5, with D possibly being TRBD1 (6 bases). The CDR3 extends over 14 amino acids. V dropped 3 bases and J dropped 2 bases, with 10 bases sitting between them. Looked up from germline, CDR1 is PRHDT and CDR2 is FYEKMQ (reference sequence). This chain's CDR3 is CASSFLQGQETQYF. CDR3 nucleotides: TGTGCCAGCAGCTTCTTACAGGGACAAGAGACCCAGTACTTC. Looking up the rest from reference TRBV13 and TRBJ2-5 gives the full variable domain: AAGVIQSPRHLIKEKRETATLKCYPIPRHDTVYWYQQGPGQDPQFLISFYEKMQSDKGSIPDRFSAQQFSDYHSELNMSSLELGDSALYFCASSFLQGQETQYFGPGTRLLVL.

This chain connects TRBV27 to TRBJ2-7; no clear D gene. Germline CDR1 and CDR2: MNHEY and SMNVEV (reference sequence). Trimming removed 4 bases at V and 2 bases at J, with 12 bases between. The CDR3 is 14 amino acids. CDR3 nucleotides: TGTGCCAGCAGTTCACGGCGTGGGCCCTACGAGCAGTACTTC. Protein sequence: CASSSRRGPYEQYF.

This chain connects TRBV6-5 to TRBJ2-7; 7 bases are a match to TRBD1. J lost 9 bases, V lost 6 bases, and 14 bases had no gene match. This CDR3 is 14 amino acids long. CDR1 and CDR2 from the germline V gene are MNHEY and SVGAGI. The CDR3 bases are TGTGCCAGCAGCCGACAGGGAAACATAAAGTTGCAGTACTTC. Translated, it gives CASSRQGNIKLQYF.

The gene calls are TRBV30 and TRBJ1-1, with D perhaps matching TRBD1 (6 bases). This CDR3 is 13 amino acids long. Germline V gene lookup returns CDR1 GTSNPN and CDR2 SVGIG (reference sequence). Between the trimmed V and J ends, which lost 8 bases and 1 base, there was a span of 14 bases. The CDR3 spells CARQRGANTEAFF. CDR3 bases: TGTGCCCGGCAGAGGGGGGCGAACACTGAAGCTTTCTTT.